These T cell receptor beta chains were read from a single sample in a study of T cell responses to AZD1222 COVID-19 vaccine. Using immunoSEQ multiplex PCR, the repertoire was profiled, and TCRdb retains in-frame clones only, with some absent. Here the sample spans 90,000 or so clones, 65% to 90% being singletons. The sample was peripheral blood, taken on day 0 of AZD1222 vaccination. Receptor source: an adult in good health. Both conserved end residues are part of each CDR3. Fields, in order: D gene, V gene, clone size, J gene, CDR3 DNA, CDR3 protein. A D gene is named only where the DNA matches it firmly. Size is stated for part of the rows, as once, few or many counts, or as a class when the clone is expanded.

D gene: .
V gene: TRBV7-2
clone size: .
J gene: TRBJ2-7
CDR3 DNA: TGTGCCAGCAGCTTGGGTCCTTTGGGTTCCTACGAGCAGTACTTC
CDR3 protein: CASSLGPLGSYEQYF

D gene: .
V gene: TRBV19
clone size: .
J gene: TRBJ2-6
CDR3 DNA: TGTGCCGCATCTGGGGCCAACGTCCTGACTTTC
CDR3 protein: CAASGANVLTF

D gene: .
V gene: TRBV28
clone size: .
J gene: TRBJ1-2
CDR3 DNA: TGTGCCAGCAGTTTATTACAGGGAGGAGATGCTGGCTACACCTTC
CDR3 protein: CASSLLQGGDAGYTF

D gene: TRBD1
V gene: TRBV28
clone size: .
J gene: TRBJ2-5
CDR3 DNA: TGTGCCAGCAGACTATATGGAGGGACAGGGGGCGAGGGAGAGACCCAGTACTTC
CDR3 protein: CASRLYGGTGGEGETQYF

D gene: .
V gene: TRBV7-8
clone size: .
J gene: TRBJ1-2
CDR3 DNA: TGTGCCAGCAGCTTAGATCCGAACCACTATGGCTACACCTTC
CDR3 protein: CASSLDPNHYGYTF

D gene: .
V gene: TRBV5-6
clone size: .
J gene: TRBJ1-3
CDR3 DNA: TGTGCCAGCAGCTTGGCGGCCGGCTCTGGAAACACCATATATTTT
CDR3 protein: CASSLAAGSGNTIYF

D gene: TRBD1
V gene: TRBV25-1
clone size: .
J gene: TRBJ1-2
CDR3 DNA: TGTGCCAGCAGTGCGACAGGGGGGTACTATGGCTACACCTTC
CDR3 protein: CASSATGGYYGYTF

D gene: TRBD2
V gene: TRBV7-2
clone size: .
J gene: TRBJ2-1
CDR3 DNA: TGTGCCAGCAGCTACATTAGCGGGAGCTACGATGAGCAGTTCTTC
CDR3 protein: CASSYISGSYDEQFF

D gene: TRBD1
V gene: TRBV28
clone size: once
J gene: TRBJ1-5
CDR3 DNA: TGTGCAGCATGGACAGGGGGCAGTGGTCAGCCCCAGCATTTT
CDR3 protein: CAAWTGGSGQPQHF

D gene: .
V gene: TRBV7-8
clone size: .
J gene: TRBJ1-2
CDR3 DNA: TGTGCCAGCAGCGAATTACAGGGAAAGGGTGGCTACACCTTC
CDR3 protein: CASSELQGKGGYTF

D gene: TRBD1
V gene: TRBV28
clone size: .
J gene: TRBJ2-5
CDR3 DNA: TGTGCCAGCAGTTTGACAGGGGGGGAGGAGACCCAGTACTTC
CDR3 protein: CASSLTGGEETQYF

D gene: .
V gene: TRBV7-3
clone size: .
J gene: TRBJ2-2
CDR3 DNA: TGTGCCAGCAGCTTTACGGGACAGAACACCGGGGAGCTGTTTTTT
CDR3 protein: CASSFTGQNTGELFF

D gene: .
V gene: TRBV5-1
clone size: .
J gene: TRBJ1-6
CDR3 DNA: TGCGCCAGCAGCTTGGAAGGGTTTAATTCACCCCTCCACTTT
CDR3 protein: CASSLEGFNSPLHF

D gene: TRBD1
V gene: TRBV27
clone size: .
J gene: TRBJ2-1
CDR3 DNA: TGTGCCAGCAGTTTAGGACAGGGTGGCGTCAATGAGCAGTTCTTC
CDR3 protein: CASSLGQGGVNEQFF

D gene: .
V gene: TRBV19
clone size: .
J gene: TRBJ1-5
CDR3 DNA: TGTGCCAGTAGTATAGATGGGAGGGGCCATACCAATCAGCCCCAGCATTTT
CDR3 protein: CASSIDGRGHTNQPQHF

D gene: .
V gene: TRBV7-9
clone size: .
J gene: TRBJ2-3
CDR3 DNA: TGTGCCAGCAGCTTAGACGCGGCCGCAGATACGCAGTATTTT
CDR3 protein: CASSLDAAADTQYF

D gene: .
V gene: TRBV18
clone size: once
J gene: TRBJ2-2
CDR3 DNA: TGTGCCAGCTCACCTTCATTGACCGGGGAGCTGTTTTTT
CDR3 protein: CASSPSLTGELFF

D gene: .
V gene: TRBV23-1
clone size: .
J gene: TRBJ2-2
CDR3 DNA: TGCGCCAGCAGTCAAAGCGGGGAGCTGTTTTTT
CDR3 protein: CASSQSGELFF

D gene: .
V gene: TRBV2
clone size: .
J gene: TRBJ2-2
CDR3 DNA: TGTGCCAGCAGACCCGGGACTGGGAACACCGGGGAGCTGTTTTTT
CDR3 protein: CASRPGTGNTGELFF

D gene: .
V gene: TRBV29-1
clone size: once
J gene: TRBJ1-1
CDR3 DNA: TGCAGCGTTTTTCGGGAAGGCACTGAAGCTTTCTTT
CDR3 protein: CSVFREGTEAFF

D gene: .
V gene: TRBV4-1
clone size: .
J gene: TRBJ1-1
CDR3 DNA: TGCGCCAGCAGGGGGCCCCTACGGGACACTGAAGCTTTCTTT
CDR3 protein: CASRGPLRDTEAFF

D gene: TRBD1
V gene: TRBV5-5
clone size: .
J gene: TRBJ2-3
CDR3 DNA: TGTGCCAGCAGCTTTGGGGACAGGGCCACAGATACGCAGTATTTT
CDR3 protein: CASSFGDRATDTQYF

D gene: TRBD1
V gene: TRBV10-3
clone size: .
J gene: TRBJ1-1
CDR3 DNA: TGTGCCATCAGTTTGGACAGGGGGAACACTGAAGCTTTCTTT
CDR3 protein: CAISLDRGNTEAFF

D gene: .
V gene: TRBV5-5
clone size: few
J gene: TRBJ2-6
CDR3 DNA: TGTGCCAGCAGCTTGGAGCCAGGGTCGAGCTCTGGGGCCAACGTCCTGACTTTC
CDR3 protein: CASSLEPGSSSGANVLTF

D gene: .
V gene: TRBV28
clone size: .
J gene: TRBJ1-6
CDR3 DNA: TGTGCCAGCAGTTTATTAAGGACAGAGAATTCACCCCTCCACTTT
CDR3 protein: CASSLLRTENSPLHF

D gene: .
V gene: TRBV28
clone size: .
J gene: TRBJ1-5
CDR3 DNA: TGTGCCAGCAGAGTTTATGGTGGCCTACCGCGGGGTCAGCCCCAGCATTTT
CDR3 protein: CASRVYGGLPRGQPQHF

D gene: TRBD1
V gene: TRBV7-2
clone size: few
J gene: TRBJ1-6
CDR3 DNA: TGTGCCAGCAGCTTAGGGGGACAGGGCGGGTCACCCCTCCACTTT
CDR3 protein: CASSLGGQGGSPLHF

D gene: .
V gene: TRBV7-8
clone size: .
J gene: TRBJ2-5
CDR3 DNA: TGTGCCAGCACCCCTGAGGGGGGGTTCCAAGAGACCCAGTACTTC
CDR3 protein: CASTPEGGFQETQYF

D gene: .
V gene: TRBV9
clone size: .
J gene: TRBJ2-7
CDR3 DNA: TGTGCCAGCAGCTCGGACGGGAGACAGCCCCCCTACGAGCAGTACTTC
CDR3 protein: CASSSDGRQPPYEQYF

D gene: .
V gene: TRBV5-1
clone size: .
J gene: TRBJ2-7
CDR3 DNA: TGCGCCAGCAGCGACACCTACTACGAGCAGTACTTC
CDR3 protein: CASSDTYYEQYF

D gene: .
V gene: TRBV4-1
clone size: .
J gene: TRBJ2-5
CDR3 DNA: TGCGCCAGCAGCCAAGGTAGTCTGCAAGAGACCCAGTACTTC
CDR3 protein: CASSQGSLQETQYF

D gene: .
V gene: TRBV9
clone size: .
J gene: TRBJ1-6
CDR3 DNA: TGTGCCAGCAGCGTAGATATCACCCATAATTCACCCCTCCACTTT
CDR3 protein: CASSVDITHNSPLHF

D gene: .
V gene: TRBV6-1
clone size: .
J gene: TRBJ1-5
CDR3 DNA: TGTGCCAGCAGTGACGATCAGCCCCAGCATTTT
CDR3 protein: CASSDDQPQHF

D gene: .
V gene: TRBV7-9
clone size: .
J gene: TRBJ1-5
CDR3 DNA: TGTGCCAGCAGCTTAGGTCAGGGTGGTCAGCCCCAGCATTTT
CDR3 protein: CASSLGQGGQPQHF

D gene: TRBD1
V gene: TRBV5-1
clone size: .
J gene: TRBJ2-1
CDR3 DNA: TGCGCCAGCAGCTTGGCCGGGACAGTTACCAATGAGCAGTTCTTC
CDR3 protein: CASSLAGTVTNEQFF

D gene: .
V gene: TRBV3-1/TRBV3-2
clone size: .
J gene: TRBJ2-2
CDR3 DNA: TGTGCCAGCCTCTTATGGGGGACCGGGGAGCTGTTTTTT
CDR3 protein: CASLLWGTGELFF

D gene: .
V gene: TRBV28
clone size: .
J gene: TRBJ2-3
CDR3 DNA: TGTGCCAGCGGGTCTGAATCCACAGATACGCAGTATTTT
CDR3 protein: CASGSESTDTQYF

D gene: .
V gene: TRBV29-1
clone size: .
J gene: TRBJ2-6
CDR3 DNA: TGCAGCGTTGAAAGGGCCACTATCTCTGGGGCCAACGTCCTGACTTTC
CDR3 protein: CSVERATISGANVLTF

D gene: TRBD2
V gene: TRBV27
clone size: .
J gene: TRBJ2-7
CDR3 DNA: TGTGCCAGCAGTTCAAGACTAGCGGGAGGCTCCTACGAGCAGTACTTC
CDR3 protein: CASSSRLAGGSYEQYF

D gene: TRBD1
V gene: TRBV5-1
clone size: once
J gene: TRBJ2-7
CDR3 DNA: TGCGCCAGCAGCGACGGACAGGGACTCTCCTACGAGCAGTACTTC
CDR3 protein: CASSDGQGLSYEQYF

D gene: .
V gene: TRBV28
clone size: few
J gene: TRBJ2-7
CDR3 DNA: TGTGCCAGCAGTTCCACCTACGAGCAGTACTTC
CDR3 protein: CASSSTYEQYF

D gene: .
V gene: TRBV7-2
clone size: .
J gene: TRBJ1-1
CDR3 DNA: TGTGCCAGCAGCTTAGCGGGCGGGGGGTCCATGAACACTGAAGCTTTCTTT
CDR3 protein: CASSLAGGGSMNTEAFF

D gene: TRBD2
V gene: TRBV18
clone size: .
J gene: TRBJ2-1
CDR3 DNA: TGTGCCAGCTCACCACGGAGATTAGCGGGAGGTTTGGACAATGAGCAGTTCTTC
CDR3 protein: CASSPRRLAGGLDNEQFF

D gene: .
V gene: TRBV3-1/TRBV3-2
clone size: .
J gene: TRBJ1-1
CDR3 DNA: TGTGCCAGCAGCCTTGACAGTCTGGGGGGTGAAGCTTTCTTT
CDR3 protein: CASSLDSLGGEAFF

D gene: TRBD2
V gene: TRBV9
clone size: once
J gene: TRBJ2-1
CDR3 DNA: TGTGCCAGCAGCGTAGTGGGCGGGAGGGGTTACAATGAGCAGTTCTTC
CDR3 protein: CASSVVGGRGYNEQFF

D gene: TRBD1
V gene: TRBV29-1
clone size: once
J gene: TRBJ1-1
CDR3 DNA: TGCAGCGTCCGAACAGGGGATTACACTGAAGCTTTCTTT
CDR3 protein: CSVRTGDYTEAFF

D gene: TRBD2
V gene: TRBV4-3
clone size: once
J gene: TRBJ2-7
CDR3 DNA: TGCGCCAGCAGCCAAGACCCAGCGGGAGTGCCTGAGCAGTACTTC
CDR3 protein: CASSQDPAGVPEQYF

D gene: .
V gene: TRBV28
clone size: .
J gene: TRBJ2-3
CDR3 DNA: TGTGCCAGCAGTTTAGCCACGATGACAGATACGCAGTATTTT
CDR3 protein: CASSLATMTDTQYF

D gene: .
V gene: TRBV29-1
clone size: .
J gene: TRBJ1-4
CDR3 DNA: TGCAGCGTTCTCCCGGACAGCAGTAATGAAAAACTGTTTTTT
CDR3 protein: CSVLPDSSNEKLFF

D gene: TRBD1
V gene: TRBV28
clone size: once
J gene: TRBJ2-3
CDR3 DNA: TGTGCCAGCAGTCACAGGGGGCTAACAGATACGCAGTATTTT
CDR3 protein: CASSHRGLTDTQYF

D gene: TRBD1
V gene: TRBV28
clone size: few
J gene: TRBJ1-2
CDR3 DNA: TGTGCCAGCAGTTTCCCGGGCAGGGGGCAAGGCTACACCTTC
CDR3 protein: CASSFPGRGQGYTF

D gene: .
V gene: TRBV19
clone size: .
J gene: TRBJ2-3
CDR3 DNA: TGTGCCAGTATCCCCGAACGGGGGATCCCCCCGCCAGATACGCAGTATTTT
CDR3 protein: CASIPERGIPPPDTQYF

D gene: .
V gene: TRBV6-5
clone size: .
J gene: TRBJ1-4
CDR3 DNA: TGTGCCAGCAGTACACGGGCTTCCCTCCCGGCAAAACTGTTTTTT
CDR3 protein: CASSTRASLPAKLFF